This T cell receptor (beta chain) emerged from a study of neurological immune-mediated disorders. Notes on the study in general: Multiple sclerosis patients had less TCR clonal expansion than even healthy controls, unlike HTLV-1-associated myelopathy.

With V trimmed by 5 bases and J by 3 bases, 9 bases remained unmatched. From germline, CDR1 is SGHTA and CDR2 FQGNSA. CDR3 length: 15 residues. 5'RACE employing 10-nucleotide random UMIs yielded the cDNA. A single record per CDR3 protein comes from TCRdb applying MiXCR to the 5' RACE reads. The sample contains 66,000 or so distinct CDR3 sequences, approximately 5.2% of which appear only once. This clonotype was recorded at least ten times. No antigen is known for it. V and J are TRBV7-2 and TRBJ2-7; 8 nucleotides agree with TRBD1. Sequencing was done on a sample of PBMCs. This clonotype was sampled from a woman aged 25 to 45 with multiple sclerosis. CDR3 in amino acids: CASSLKDRAGYEQYF. CDR3 bases: TGTGCCAGCAGCCTCAAGGACAGGGCGGGCTACGAGCAGTACTTC.